The entry that follows covers one T cell receptor beta chain sequence. Antigen: not known. The record originates from a study of graft-versus-host responses after intestinal transplantation. Study results and limitations: Recipient bone marrow held GvH clones, some seen earlier in ileum or blood.

This CDR3 region has 17 residues. The germline V gene encodes CDR1 SGHKS and CDR2 YYEKEE (reference sequence). The V and J ends lost 7 bases and 5 bases respectively, with 27 bases between them. Generated by immunoSEQ multiplex PCR, the TCRdb table keeps only in-frame clones and is missing some. Of about 97,000 clones listed, roughly 90% are singletons. The TCR sequence derives from a human patient who received an intestinal transplant, so some T cells may come from the graft donor. J is TRBJ2-5 and V is TRBV5-5; tentative D call: TRBD1 (6 bases). The specimen comprised PBMCs, sampled roughly 410 days after intestinal transplant. CDR3 coding DNA: TGTGCCAGCCATCCCGCCCCAGGACAGCCAGGCCCTGAGACCCAGTACTTC. Protein sequence: CASHPAPGQPGPETQYF.